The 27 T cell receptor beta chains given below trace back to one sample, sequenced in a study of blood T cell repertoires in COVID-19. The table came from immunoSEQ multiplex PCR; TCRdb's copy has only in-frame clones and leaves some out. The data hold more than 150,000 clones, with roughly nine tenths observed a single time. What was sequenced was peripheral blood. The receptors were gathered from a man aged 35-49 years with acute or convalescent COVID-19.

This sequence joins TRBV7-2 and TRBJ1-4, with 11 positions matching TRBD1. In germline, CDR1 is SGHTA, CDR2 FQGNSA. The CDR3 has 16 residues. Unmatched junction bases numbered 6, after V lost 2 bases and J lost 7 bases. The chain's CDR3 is CASSLFGTGGLEKLFF. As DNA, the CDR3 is TGTGCCAGCAGCTTATTTGGGACAGGGGGTCTTGAAAAACTGTTTTTT. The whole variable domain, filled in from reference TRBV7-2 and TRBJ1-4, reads GAGVSQSPSNKVTEKGKDVELRCDPISGHTALYWYRQSLGQGLEFLIYFQGNSAPDKSGLPSDRFSAERTGGSVSTLTIQRTQQEDSAVYLCASSLFGTGGLEKLFFGSGTQLSVL.

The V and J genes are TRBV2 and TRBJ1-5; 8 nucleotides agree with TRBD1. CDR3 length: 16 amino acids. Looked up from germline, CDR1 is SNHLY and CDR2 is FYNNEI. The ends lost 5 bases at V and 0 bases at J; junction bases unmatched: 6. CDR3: CASSKRTGNSNQPQHF. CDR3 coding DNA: TGTGCCAGCAGTAAACGGACAGGGAATAGCAATCAGCCCCAGCATTTT. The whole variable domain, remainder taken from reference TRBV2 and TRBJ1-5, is EPEVTQTPSHQVTQMGQEVILRCVPISNHLYFYWYRQILGQKVEFLVSFYNNEISEKSEIFDDQFSVERPDGSNFTLKIRSTKLEDSAMYFCASSKRTGNSNQPQHFGDGTRLSIL.

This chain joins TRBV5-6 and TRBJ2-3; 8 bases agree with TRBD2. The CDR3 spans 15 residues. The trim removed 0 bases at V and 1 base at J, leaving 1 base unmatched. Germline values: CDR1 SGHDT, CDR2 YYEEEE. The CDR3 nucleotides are TGTGCCAGCAGCTTGGTCGGGGGGGGCACAGATACGCAGTATTTT. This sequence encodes CASSLVGGGTDTQYF.

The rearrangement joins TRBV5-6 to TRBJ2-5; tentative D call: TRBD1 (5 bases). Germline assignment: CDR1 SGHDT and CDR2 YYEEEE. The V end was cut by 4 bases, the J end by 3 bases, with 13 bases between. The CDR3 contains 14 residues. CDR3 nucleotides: TGTGCCAGCAGCCCGTGGGGCCTTGAAGAGACCCAGTACTTC. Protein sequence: CASSPWGLEETQYF.

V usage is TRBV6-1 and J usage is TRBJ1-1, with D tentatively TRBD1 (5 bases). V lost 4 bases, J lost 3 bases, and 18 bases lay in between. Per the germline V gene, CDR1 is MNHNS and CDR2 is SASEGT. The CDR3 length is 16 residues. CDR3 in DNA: TGTGCCAGCAGTGCCCACAGGACGGCGGTGGACACTGAAGCTTTCTTT. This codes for CASSAHRTAVDTEAFF.

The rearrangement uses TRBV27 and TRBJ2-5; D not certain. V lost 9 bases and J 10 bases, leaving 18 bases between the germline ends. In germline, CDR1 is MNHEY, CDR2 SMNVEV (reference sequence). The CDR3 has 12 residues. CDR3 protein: CARGLLEKDQYF. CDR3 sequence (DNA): TGTGCCAGGGGCCTCCTCGAAAAAGACCAGTACTTC.

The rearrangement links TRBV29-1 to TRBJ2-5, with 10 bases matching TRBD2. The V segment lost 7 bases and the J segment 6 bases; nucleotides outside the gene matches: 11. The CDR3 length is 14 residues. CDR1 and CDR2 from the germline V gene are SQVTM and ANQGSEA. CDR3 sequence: CSANRGTSAQTQYF. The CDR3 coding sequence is TGCAGCGCCAACAGGGGGACTAGCGCGCAGACCCAGTACTTC. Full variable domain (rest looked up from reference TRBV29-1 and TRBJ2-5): SAVISQKPSRDICQRGTSLTIQCQVDSQVTMMFWYRQQPGQSLTLIATANQGSEATYESGFVIDKFPISRPNLTFSTLTVSNMSPEDSSIYLCSANRGTSAQTQYFGPGTRLLVL.

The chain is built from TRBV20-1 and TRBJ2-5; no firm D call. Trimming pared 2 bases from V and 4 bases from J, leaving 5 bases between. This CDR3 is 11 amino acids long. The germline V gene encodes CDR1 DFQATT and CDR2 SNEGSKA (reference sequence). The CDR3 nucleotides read TGCAGTGCTAGAAAGCCAGAGACCCAGTACTTC. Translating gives CSARKPETQYF.

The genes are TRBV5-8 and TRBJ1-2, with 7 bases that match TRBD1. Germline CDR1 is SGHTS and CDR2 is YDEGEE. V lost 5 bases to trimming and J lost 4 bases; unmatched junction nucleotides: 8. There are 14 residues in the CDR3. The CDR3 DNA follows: TGTGCCAGCAGAACAACCGGGACAGTCTATGGCTACACCTTC. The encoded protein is CASRTTGTVYGYTF. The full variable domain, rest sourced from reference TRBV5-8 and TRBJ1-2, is EAGVTQSPTHLIKTRGQQATLRCSPISGHTSVYWYQQALGLGLQFLLWYDEGEERNRGNFPPRFSGRQFPNYSSELNVNALELEDSALYLCASRTTGTVYGYTFGSGTRLTVV.

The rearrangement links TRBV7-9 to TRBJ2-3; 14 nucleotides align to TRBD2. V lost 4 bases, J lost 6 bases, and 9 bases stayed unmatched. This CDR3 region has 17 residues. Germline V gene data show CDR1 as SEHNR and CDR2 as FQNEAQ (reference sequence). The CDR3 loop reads CASSSTRLAGGPDTQYF. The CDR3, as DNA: TGTGCCAGCAGCTCCACCCGACTAGCGGGGGGGCCTGATACGCAGTATTTT.

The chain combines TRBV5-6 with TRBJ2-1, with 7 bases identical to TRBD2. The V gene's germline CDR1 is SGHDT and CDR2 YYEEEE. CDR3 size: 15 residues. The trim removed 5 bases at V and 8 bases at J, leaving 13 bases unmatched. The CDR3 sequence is CASSSRGRGQDEQFF. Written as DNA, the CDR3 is TGTGCCAGCAGTTCACGGGGGAGGGGCCAGGATGAGCAGTTCTTC.

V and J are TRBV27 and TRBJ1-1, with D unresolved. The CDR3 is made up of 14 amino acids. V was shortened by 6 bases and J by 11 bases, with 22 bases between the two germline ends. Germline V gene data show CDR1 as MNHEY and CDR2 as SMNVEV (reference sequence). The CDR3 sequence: CASSSGSDPFGAFF. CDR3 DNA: TGTGCCAGCAGCAGCGGGTCAGACCCATTTGGGGCTTTCTTT.

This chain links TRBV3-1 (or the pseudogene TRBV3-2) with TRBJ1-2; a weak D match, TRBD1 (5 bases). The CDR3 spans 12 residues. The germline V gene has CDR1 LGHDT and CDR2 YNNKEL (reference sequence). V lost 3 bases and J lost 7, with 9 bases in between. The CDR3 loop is CASSQQGGGYTF. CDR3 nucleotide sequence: TGTGCCAGCAGCCAGCAGGGAGGTGGCTACACCTTC.

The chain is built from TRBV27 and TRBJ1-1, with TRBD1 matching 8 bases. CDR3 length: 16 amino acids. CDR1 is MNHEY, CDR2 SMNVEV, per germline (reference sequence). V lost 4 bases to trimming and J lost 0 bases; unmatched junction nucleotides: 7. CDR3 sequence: CASSSAGGRMNTEAFF. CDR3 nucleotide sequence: TGTGCCAGCAGTTCAGCAGGGGGCCGAATGAACACTGAAGCTTTCTTT.

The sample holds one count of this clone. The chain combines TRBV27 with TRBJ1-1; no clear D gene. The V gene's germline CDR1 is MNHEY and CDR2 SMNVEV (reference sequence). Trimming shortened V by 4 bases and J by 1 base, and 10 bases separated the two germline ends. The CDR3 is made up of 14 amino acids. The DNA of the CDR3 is TGTGCCAGCAGTTCCCCATACAAGAACACTGAAGCTTTCTTT. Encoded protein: CASSSPYKNTEAFF.

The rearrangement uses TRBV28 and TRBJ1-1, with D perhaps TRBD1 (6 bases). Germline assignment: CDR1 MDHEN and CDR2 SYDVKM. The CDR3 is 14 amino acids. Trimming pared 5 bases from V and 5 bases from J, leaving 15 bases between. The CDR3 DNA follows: TGTGCCAGCAGTAGGGGGACGGTGGGGACTGAAGCTTTCTTT. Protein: CASSRGTVGTEAFF.

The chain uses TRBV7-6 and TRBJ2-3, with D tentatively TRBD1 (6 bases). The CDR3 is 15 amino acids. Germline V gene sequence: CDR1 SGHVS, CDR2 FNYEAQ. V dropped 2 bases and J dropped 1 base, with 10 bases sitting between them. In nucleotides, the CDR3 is TGTGCCAGCAGCTTACCGCCAGGGGGCACAGATACGCAGTATTTT. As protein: CASSLPPGGTDTQYF. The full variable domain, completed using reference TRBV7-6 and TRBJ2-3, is GAGVSQSPRYKVTKRGQDVALRCDPISGHVSLYWYRQALGQGPEFLTYFNYEAQQDKSGLPNDRFSAERPEGSISTLTIQRTEQRDSAMYRCASSLPPGGTDTQYFGPGTRLTVL.

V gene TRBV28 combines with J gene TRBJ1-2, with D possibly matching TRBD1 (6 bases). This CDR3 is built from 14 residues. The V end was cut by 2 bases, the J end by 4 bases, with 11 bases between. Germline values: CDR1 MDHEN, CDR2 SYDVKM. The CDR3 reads CASSLPGQFYGYTF. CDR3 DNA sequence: TGTGCCAGCAGTTTACCAGGACAGTTCTATGGCTACACCTTC.

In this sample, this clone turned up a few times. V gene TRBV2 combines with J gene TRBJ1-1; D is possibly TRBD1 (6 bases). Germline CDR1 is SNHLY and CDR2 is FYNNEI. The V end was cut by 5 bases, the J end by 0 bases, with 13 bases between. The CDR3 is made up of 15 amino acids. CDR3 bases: TGTGCCAGCAGTACAGGACAGAACATGAACACTGAAGCTTTCTTT. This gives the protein CASSTGQNMNTEAFF.

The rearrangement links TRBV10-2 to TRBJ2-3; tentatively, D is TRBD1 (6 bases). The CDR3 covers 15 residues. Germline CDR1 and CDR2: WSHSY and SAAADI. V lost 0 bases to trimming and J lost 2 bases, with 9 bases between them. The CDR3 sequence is CASSESRGYTDTQYF. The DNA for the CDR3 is TGCGCCAGCAGTGAGTCGAGGGGGTACACAGATACGCAGTATTTT.

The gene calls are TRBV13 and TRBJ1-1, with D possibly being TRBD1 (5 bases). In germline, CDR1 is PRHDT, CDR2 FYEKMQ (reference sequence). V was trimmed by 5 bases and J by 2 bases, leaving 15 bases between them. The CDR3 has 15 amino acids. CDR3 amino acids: CASSPPRGVNTEAFF. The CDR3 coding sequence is TGTGCCAGCAGCCCGCCACGGGGGGTAAACACTGAAGCTTTCTTT.

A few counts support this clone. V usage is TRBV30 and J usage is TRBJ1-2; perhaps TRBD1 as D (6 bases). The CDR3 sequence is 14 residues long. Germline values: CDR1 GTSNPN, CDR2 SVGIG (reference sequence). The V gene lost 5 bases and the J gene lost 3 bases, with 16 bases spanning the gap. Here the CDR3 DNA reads TGTGCCTGGGGCATAGGGGGGGACTACTATGGCTACACCTTC. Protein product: CAWGIGGDYYGYTF.

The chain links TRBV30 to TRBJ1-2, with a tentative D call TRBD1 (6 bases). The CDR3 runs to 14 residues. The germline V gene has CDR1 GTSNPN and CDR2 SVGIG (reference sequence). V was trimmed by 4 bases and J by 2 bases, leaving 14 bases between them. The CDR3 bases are TGTGCCTGGATGAAACAGGGAACCAACTATGGCTACACCTTC. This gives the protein CAWMKQGTNYGYTF.

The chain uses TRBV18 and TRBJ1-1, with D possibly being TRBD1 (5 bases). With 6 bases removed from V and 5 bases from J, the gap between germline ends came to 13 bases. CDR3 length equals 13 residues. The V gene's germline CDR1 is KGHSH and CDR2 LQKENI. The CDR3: CASSPRQGTEAFF. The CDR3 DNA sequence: TGTGCCAGCTCCCCCCGCCAGGGAACTGAAGCTTTCTTT.

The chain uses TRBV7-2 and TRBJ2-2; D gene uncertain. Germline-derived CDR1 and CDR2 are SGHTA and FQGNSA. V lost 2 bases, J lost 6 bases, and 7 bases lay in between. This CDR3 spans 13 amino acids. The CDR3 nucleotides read TGTGCCAGCAGCTTAACCCGCGCCGGGGAGCTGTTTTTT. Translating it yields CASSLTRAGELFF.

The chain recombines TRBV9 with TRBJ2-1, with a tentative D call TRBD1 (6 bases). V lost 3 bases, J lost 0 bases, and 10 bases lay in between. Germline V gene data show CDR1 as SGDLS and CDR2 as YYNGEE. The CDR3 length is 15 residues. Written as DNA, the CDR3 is TGTGCCAGCAGCGAAACAGGGAACTCCTACAATGAGCAGTTCTTC. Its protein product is CASSETGNSYNEQFF.

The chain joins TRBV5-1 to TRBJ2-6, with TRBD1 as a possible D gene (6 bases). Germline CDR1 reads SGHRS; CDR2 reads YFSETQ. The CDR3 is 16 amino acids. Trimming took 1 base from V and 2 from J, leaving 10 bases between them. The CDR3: CASSLSRGTGANVLTF. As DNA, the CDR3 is TGCGCCAGCAGCTTGAGCAGGGGAACTGGGGCCAACGTCCTGACTTTC.